One T cell receptor (beta chain) is described in this entry. Its antigen is not known. Using immunoSEQ multiplex PCR, the repertoire was profiled, and TCRdb retains in-frame clones only, with some absent. The sample carries some 130,000 clones, 80% to 90% recorded once. This entry belongs to a study of T cell responses to AZD1222 COVID-19 vaccine. The CDR3 sequence is 13 residues long. Germline CDR1 and CDR2: KGHSH and LQKENI. V dropped 5 bases and J dropped 5 bases, with 9 bases sitting between them. Study-level points and caveats: In the spike-specific TCR repertoire, nearly half reportedly target unmutated variant regions. With two AZD1222 doses given, Spike-specific TCR breadth and depth both rose.

Material: peripheral blood, obtained on day 0 of AZD1222 vaccination. The chain links TRBV18 to TRBJ1-4; the D gene is possibly TRBD1 (5 bases). The source of this sequence is an adult in good health. DNA for the CDR3: TGTGCCAGCTCAATCCGGGACAATGAAAAACTGTTTTTT. Encoded protein: CASSIRDNEKLFF.